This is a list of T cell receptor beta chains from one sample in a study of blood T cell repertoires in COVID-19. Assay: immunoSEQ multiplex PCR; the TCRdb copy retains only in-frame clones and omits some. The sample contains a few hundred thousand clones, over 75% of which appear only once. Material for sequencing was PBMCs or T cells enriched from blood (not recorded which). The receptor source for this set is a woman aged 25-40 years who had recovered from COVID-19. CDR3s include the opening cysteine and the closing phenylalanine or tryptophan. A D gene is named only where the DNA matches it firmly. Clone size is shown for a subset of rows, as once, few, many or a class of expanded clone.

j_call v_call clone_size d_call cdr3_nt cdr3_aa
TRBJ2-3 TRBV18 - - TGTGCCAGCTCACCACCCATCAGGTCGCGCACAGATACGCAGTATTTT CASSPPIRSRTDTQYF
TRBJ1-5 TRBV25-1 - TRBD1 TGTGCCAGCAGTTTGGGGACAGACTATCAGCCCCAGCATTTT CASSLGTDYQPQHF
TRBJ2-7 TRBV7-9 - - TGTGCCAGCAGCCCGGCCCGCAGGGCCAGCTCCTACGAGCAGTACTTC CASSPARRASSYEQYF
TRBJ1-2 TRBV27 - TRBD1 TGTGCCAGCAGTACTGACAGGGTTGGCTACACCTTC CASSTDRVGYTF
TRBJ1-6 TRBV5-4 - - TGTGCCAGCAGCTTGGGTCGTTATAATTCACCCCTCCACTTT CASSLGRYNSPLHF
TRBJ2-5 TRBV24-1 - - TGTGCCACCAGTTCACAGGGACCCGGGGAGACCCAGTACTTC CATSSQGPGETQYF
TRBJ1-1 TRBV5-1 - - TGCGCCAGCAGCGAATTTCAGGGCGGGGGCACTGAAGCTTTCTTT CASSEFQGGGTEAFF
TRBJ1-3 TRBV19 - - TGTGCCAGTAGCAACTCTGGAAACACCATATATTTT CASSNSGNTIYF
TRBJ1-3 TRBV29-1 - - TGCAGCGTTGAAGATCTCCACAGGGATCACACCATATATTTT CSVEDLHRDHTIYF
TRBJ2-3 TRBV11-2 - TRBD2 TGTGCCAGCAGCCACGGGACTAGCGGCACAGATACGCAGTATTTT CASSHGTSGTDTQYF
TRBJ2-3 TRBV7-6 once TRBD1 TGTGCCAGCAGCTCCCCCCAGGGGAGCAGGGGGCGCGGAGATACGCAGTATTTT CASSSPQGSRGRGDTQYF
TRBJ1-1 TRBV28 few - TGTGCCAGCAGGGGGGGAGGAGTCACTGAAGCTTTCTTT CASRGGGVTEAFF
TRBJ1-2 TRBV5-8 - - TGTGCCAGCAGCTACAGGGCTAACTATGGCTACACCTTC CASSYRANYGYTF
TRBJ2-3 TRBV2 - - TGTGCCAGCAGTGAATTGTGGGGCAGCACAGATACGCAGTATTTT CASSELWGSTDTQYF
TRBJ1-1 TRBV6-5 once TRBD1 TGTGCCAGCAGTCACAGGGGAGGGAACACTGAAGCTTTCTTT CASSHRGGNTEAFF
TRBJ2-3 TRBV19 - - TGTGCCAGTAGTATTCGGCCAGGGGGCACAGATACGCAGTATTTT CASSIRPGGTDTQYF
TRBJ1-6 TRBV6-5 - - TGTGCCAGCAGCCAGGGTAATTCACCCCTCCACTTT CASSQGNSPLHF
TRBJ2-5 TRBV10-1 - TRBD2 TGCGCCAGCAGTGAGTCCTGGGAGGGCGAGACCCAGTACTTC CASSESWEGETQYF
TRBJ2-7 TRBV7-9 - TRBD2 TGTGCCAGCAGGGATAGCGGGGGCTCCTACGAGCAGTACTTC CASRDSGGSYEQYF
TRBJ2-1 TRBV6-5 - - TGTGCCAGCAGTTACGGGCAGGGTTTCGACAATGAGCAGTTCTTC CASSYGQGFDNEQFF
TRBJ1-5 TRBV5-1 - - TGCGCCAGCAGCTTGTCGGACAGTACCAATCAGCCCCAGCATTTT CASSLSDSTNQPQHF
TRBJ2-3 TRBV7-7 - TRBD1 TGTGCCAGCAGCACCGGGACAGGGAGCACAGATACGCAGTATTTT CASSTGTGSTDTQYF
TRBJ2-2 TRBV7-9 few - TGTGCCAGCAGTCCCCTGGGAGCGGCTAGAGGGGAGCTGTTTTTT CASSPLGAARGELFF
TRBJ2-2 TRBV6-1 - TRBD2 TGTGCCAGCAGTCCTCAGGGAGGGAGCACCGGGGAGCTGTTTTTT CASSPQGGSTGELFF
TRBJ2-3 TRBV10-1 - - TGCGCCAGCAGTGAAGGGGCGTTCGGCACAGATACGCAGTATTTT CASSEGAFGTDTQYF
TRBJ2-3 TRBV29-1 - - TGCAGCGTTGAGGGACATTGGAGCACAGATACGCAGTATTTT CSVEGHWSTDTQYF